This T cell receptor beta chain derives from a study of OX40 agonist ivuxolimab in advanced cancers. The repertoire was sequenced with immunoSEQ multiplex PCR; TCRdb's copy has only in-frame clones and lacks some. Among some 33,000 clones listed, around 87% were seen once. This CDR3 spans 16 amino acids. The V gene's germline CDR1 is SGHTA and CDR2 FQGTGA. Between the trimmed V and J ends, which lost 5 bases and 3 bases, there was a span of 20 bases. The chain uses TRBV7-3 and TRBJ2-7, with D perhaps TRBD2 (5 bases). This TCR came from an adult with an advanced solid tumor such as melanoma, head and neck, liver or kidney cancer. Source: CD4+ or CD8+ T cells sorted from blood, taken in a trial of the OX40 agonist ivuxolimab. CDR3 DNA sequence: TGTGCCAGCAGCCCTCACCAGTGGGAGCAAGACTACGAGCAGTACTTC. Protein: CASSPHQWEQDYEQYF.